One TCR beta chain is described in this entry. Study processing details: Amplification from reference gene primers served as the basis for estimated nucleated cell counts. Some clones are missing from TCRdb's copy, which holds only in-frame ones; the method was immunoSEQ multiplex PCR. V, J and clone size were drawn from that table, and D and trimming were deduced from the DNA. The sample has some 200,000 clones, 80% to 95% seen once; the top ten hold approximately 0.5%. This sample was taken from a study of blood T cell repertoires in COVID-19. Study context: COVID-19 samples from acute and convalescent phases originated in the United States, Italy and Spain. From T cells, B-cell-depleted T cells, or PBMCs came the material, which was cDNA or gDNA.

CDR3 size: 16 residues. CDR1 MNHNS and CDR2 SASEGT come from the germline V gene. V was cut by 2 bases and J by 0 bases, with 13 bases left in between. The source material was peripheral blood. The J gene is TRBJ1-1, the V gene TRBV6-1, with D unresolved. The sequence derives from a man over 45 with acute or convalescent COVID-19. The CDR3 loop reads CASSELDGGLNTEAFF. As DNA, the CDR3 is TGTGCCAGCAGTGAATTGGACGGAGGCTTGAACACTGAAGCTTTCTTT.